This T cell receptor beta chain was found in a study of cytomegalovirus exposure and HLA in healthy donors. The PCR had 60 Vbeta and 13 Jbeta primers. Data came from immunoSEQ multiplex PCR; TCRdb stores just in-frame clones and leaves some out. The data contain about 150,000 clones, about 8.9% of them singletons. Deletions cut 6 bases from V and 6 bases from J, with 18 bases between. The V gene's germline CDR1 is MRHNA and CDR2 SNTAGT. This CDR3 is built from 15 residues. Study-wide findings and caveats: Cytomegalovirus-associated TCR beta chains were listed, numbering some 170. Clonal expansion, a later analysis showed, was greater in HLA-associated TCR beta chains than in equally common others. Common viral pathogens (according to a later analysis) appeared linked to several of the most significant clusters. In an earlier analysis, in several hundred donors, most V segments appeared productive either ~90% or ~30% of the time.

This clone was recorded a few times. Its matching antigen is unknown. Sequencing was carried out using PBMCs. This receptor was identified in a man aged 50 to 59 in good health and CMV-seronegative. The chain links TRBV6-4 to TRBJ2-1; maybe TRBD1 (7 bases). The DNA for the CDR3 is TGTGCCAGCAGCGTAACAGGGGAGGCATCCAATGAGCAGTTCTTC. Translation: CASSVTGEASNEQFF.